This T cell receptor beta chain was recorded in a study of T-cell memory formation after mild COVID-19. Turning to the study itself: Across donors, TCR clusters were largely donor specific. General observations from the study: CD4+ contracting clones lay mainly in CM and EM, CD8+ ones in EMRA. Within pre-infection memory, some responding clones were found, suggesting cross-reactive memory joined. Clones that shrank (day 15 to 85) were balanced CD4/CD8, whereas later expanders leaned CD4+.

The CDR3 sequence is 14 residues long. The V and J ends lost 4 bases and 7 bases, in that order; junction bases with no gene match: 3. Germline V gene data show CDR1 as SEHNR and CDR2 as FQNEAQ (reference sequence). TCRdb independently ran MiXCR on the 5' RACE reads; one entry per CDR3 protein. The repertoire holds about 560,000 distinct CDR3 sequences, 15% to 20% seen once, with 12% in the top ten. Concerning this clonotype: Antigen unknown.

The V gene is TRBV7-9, the J gene TRBJ2-1; 11 bases are a match to TRBD2. The sample taken for sequencing was PBMCs or a T cell subset sorted from them (not recorded which). The sequence derives from an adult woman who had mild COVID-19 (a few samples of this study predate the infection). Cell type and time point are not known. CDR3 bases: TGTGCCAGCAGCTCTCTAGCGGGGGGTAATGAGCAGTTCTTC. Translated, it gives CASSSLAGGNEQFF.